A single sample is the source of the 32 T cell receptor beta chains below, sequenced in a study of T cell clonality in common variable immunodeficiency. Produced via immunoSEQ multiplex PCR; TCRdb's table is partial and in-frame only. Singletons are absent from the sample, which has roughly 38,000 clones. Specimen: peripheral blood mononuclear cells. The receptors derive from a person aged 18 to 75 in good health.

The table lists this clone with many counts. With the read ending 3 residues before the CDR3 end, the germline J gene is used to fill in that end. The chain couples TRBV18 to TRBJ1-4, with D perhaps TRBD1 (5 bases). The germline V gene has CDR1 KGHSH and CDR2 LQKENI. This CDR3 is built from 15 residues. The V gene lost 2 bases and the J gene lost 4 bases, with 11 bases spanning the gap. CDR3 amino acids: CASSPSTVNNEKLFF. The DNA read from the CDR3 is TGTGCCAGCTCACCATCGACAGTGAATAATGAAAAA.

In its sample, this clone was seen many times. The DNA ends 3 residues before the CDR3 does, and the rest of the CDR3 is filled in from the germline J gene. The same CDR3 is also encoded by other DNA sequences in this sample. This chain links TRBV2 with TRBJ2-3; 9 bases are a match to TRBD2. Looked up from germline, CDR1 is SNHLY and CDR2 is FYNNEI. CDR3 length: 15 amino acids. V gave up 6 bases and J gave up 2 bases; unmatched junction bases: 6. The sequenced part of the CDR3 DNA is TGTGCCAGCAGCGAGAGACTAGCGGACACAGATACG. As protein: CASSERLADTDT. The whole CDR3 protein reads CASSERLADTDTQYF.

This clone was picked up many times. The read halts 3 residues ahead of the CDR3 end, with the missing end drawn from the germline J gene. The chain combines TRBV18 with TRBJ2-7, with 10 bases that match TRBD1. V shed 6 bases and J 1 base; nucleotides not matched to a gene: 3. CDR1 and CDR2 (germline): KGHSH, LQKENI. This CDR3 region has 14 residues. CDR3 residues: CASSGTGASYEQYF. The DNA read from the CDR3 is TGTGCCAGCTCCGGGACAGGGGCTTCCTACGAG. Full variable domain (remainder filled in from reference TRBV18 and TRBJ2-7): NAGVMQNPRHLVRRRGQEARLRCSPMKGHSHVYWYRQLPEEGLKFMVYLQKENIIDESGMPKERFSAEFPKEGPSILRIQQVVRGDSAAYFCASSGTGASYEQYFGPGTRLTVT.

This clone was seen repeatedly, ten times or more. Partial CDR3 DNA: TGCAGTGCTAGAGGTAGCGGCTCCCTCTACGAG. It encodes CSARGSGSLYE. The whole CDR3 protein reads CSARGSGSLYEQYF. The chain links TRBV20-1 to TRBJ2-7, with a tentative D call TRBD2 (6 bases). The CDR3 extends 3 residues past the end of the read, so its final part is completed from the germline J gene. This CDR3 comprises 14 residues. The V gene lost 1 base and the J gene lost 3 bases, with 13 bases spanning the gap. Germline CDR1 is DFQATT and CDR2 is SNEGSKA (reference sequence).

This clone was counted ten times or more. The covered CDR3 bases are TGCAGCGTTGAAGGGGCGGCAGGGGGTCAAGAGACC. Its translation is CSVEGAAGGQET. The complete CDR3 protein is CSVEGAAGGQETQYF. The chain uses TRBV29-1 and TRBJ2-5; 7 nucleotides line up with TRBD1. The sequence runs out 3 residues before the end of the CDR3; the remainder is reconstructed from the germline J gene. This CDR3 has 15 amino acids. Unmatched junction bases numbered 7, after V lost 1 base and J lost 2 bases. Germline CDR1 is SQVTM and CDR2 is ANQGSEA. The full variable domain, its missing parts supplied by reference TRBV29-1 and TRBJ2-5, is SAVISQKPSRDICQRGTSLTIQCQVDSQVTMMFWYRQQPGQSLTLIATANQGSEATYESGFVIDKFPISRPNLTFSTLTVSNMSPEDSSIYLCSVEGAAGGQETQYFGPGTRLLVL.

About this clone: The sequence runs out 3 residues before the end of the CDR3; the remainder is reconstructed from the germline J gene. This chain links TRBV7-2 with TRBJ2-5; 9 bases match TRBD2. Germline CDR1 and CDR2: SGHTA and FQGNSA. The CDR3 extends over 15 amino acids. Losses at the gene ends were 2 bases for V and 4 bases for J; bases not matched to a gene: 5. This CDR3 reads CASSLNSGSRETQYF. The part of the CDR3 DNA that was read is TGTGCCAGCAGCTTAAATAGCGGGAGTAGAGAGACC.

This clone has more than one count but fewer than ten. Read sequence stops 3 residues before the CDR3 end, and the germline J gene provides the missing end. The chain employs TRBV19 and TRBJ1-1; 7 bases are a match to TRBD1. The ends lost 3 bases at V and 4 bases at J; junction bases unmatched: 11. Germline assignment: CDR1 LNHDA and CDR2 SQIVND (reference sequence). This CDR3 contains 16 residues. Incomplete CDR3 DNA: TGTGCCAGTAGTATGGGCCAGACAGGGCCGAGCACTGAA. Translating gives CASSMGQTGPSTE. In full, the CDR3 is CASSMGQTGPSTEAFF.

This clone has at least ten counts. With the read ending 3 residues before the CDR3 end, the germline J gene is used to fill in that end. This sequence joins TRBV30 and TRBJ2-4; the D gene is possibly TRBD2 (5 bases). Per germline, CDR1 GTSNPN and CDR2 SVGIG (reference sequence). This CDR3 has 16 residues. V lost 0 bases and J lost 0, with 12 bases in between. CDR3 sequence: CAWSVPGVTAKNIQYF. CDR3 bases read: TGTGCCTGGAGTGTACCCGGGGTTACAGCCAAAAACATT.

There are many counts of this clone. The sequence runs out 3 residues before the end of the CDR3; the remainder is reconstructed from the germline J gene. This rearrangement joins TRBV14 to TRBJ2-5; 14 nucleotides match TRBD2. The CDR3 has 19 residues. V lost 1 base to trimming and J lost 5 bases; unmatched junction nucleotides: 12. The germline CDR1 and CDR2 sequences are SGHDN and FVKESK. The CDR3 sequence: CASSQVGTSGSFFLETQYF. Incomplete CDR3 DNA: TGTGCCAGCAGCCAAGTTGGGACTAGCGGGAGCTTTTTCCTTGAGACC.

This clone has ten or more counts. The read terminates 3 residues before the CDR3 end, so the remaining end is supplied by the germline J gene. V and J are TRBV5-1 and TRBJ2-2; 7 nucleotides match TRBD1. The germline CDR1 and CDR2 sequences are SGHRS and YFSETQ. The CDR3 sequence is 18 residues long. Germline trimming cut 1 base from V and 1 base from J; bases unmatched to any gene: 10. The chain's CDR3 is CASSLFPPGQLNTGELFF. The CDR3 DNA, read in part, is TGCGCCAGCAGCTTGTTCCCACCGGGACAGTTGAACACCGGGGAG.

In this sample, this clone turned up many times. The read ends 3 residues early relative to the CDR3; the germline J gene fills the gap. This chain connects TRBV20-1 to TRBJ2-4, with D maybe TRBD1 (5 bases). Between the trimmed V and J ends, which lost 5 bases and 2 bases, there was a span of 13 bases. From germline, CDR1 is DFQATT and CDR2 SNEGSKA (reference sequence). This CDR3 has 14 amino acids. The CDR3 bases that were read are TGCAGTGCTGACAGTGCAGCTACCAAAAACATT. It codes for CSADSAATKNI. The whole CDR3 sequence reads CSADSAATKNIQYF.

This clone was recorded at least ten times. Compared with germline, one end of the junction differs, possibly owing to a read error. Sequencing ends 3 residues short of the CDR3 end; the germline J gene provides the rest. Other DNA sequences within the sample encode an identical CDR3. The J gene is TRBJ1-3, the V gene TRBV20-1, with 9 nucleotides matching TRBD1. Germline V gives CDR1 DFQATT, CDR2 SNEGSKA (reference sequence). CDR3 size: 14 residues. CDR3 bases read: TGCAGTGCTACACAGGGGGCTCCAGGAAACACG. Its protein is CSATQGAPGNT. The whole CDR3 protein is CSATQGAPGNTIYF.

This clone came up a few times. The DNA read from the CDR3 is TGTGCCAGTAGTATAACAGGGACTAGCGGGAGGCGTGGGAATGAG. Protein: CASSITGTSGRRGNE. The complete CDR3 protein is CASSITGTSGRRGNEQFF. The chain links TRBV19 to TRBJ2-1; 15 positions agree with TRBD2. The read ends 3 residues before the CDR3 terminus; that terminus is restored from the germline J gene. V was clipped by 2 bases and J by 7 bases; unmatched bases: 9. Per germline, CDR1 LNHDA and CDR2 SQIVND (reference sequence). This CDR3 is built from 18 residues.

In this sample, this clone turned up many times. The observed sequence ends 3 residues before the CDR3 terminus, with the missing tail filled in from the germline J gene. The V and J genes are TRBV13 and TRBJ2-5; perhaps TRBD2 as D (6 bases). Trimming left V 4 bases short and J 5 bases short, with 11 bases between. Germline CDR1 and CDR2: PRHDT and FYEKMQ (reference sequence). This CDR3 comprises 13 residues. CDR3 DNA, as far as it was read: TGTGCCAGCAGCTCCCTTGGGGGGGAGACC. As protein: CASSSLGGET. From start to end, the CDR3 is CASSSLGGETQYF.

This clone was seen ten or more times. The part of the CDR3 DNA that was read is TGTGCCAGCAGCCCCCGGGGTAGCTCCTACAATGAG. This gives the protein CASSPRGSSYNE. The whole CDR3 protein is CASSPRGSSYNEQFF. The chain employs TRBV7-9 and TRBJ2-1; possible D gene TRBD2, 5 bases. The sequenced fragment ends 3 residues before the CDR3 boundary, so the rest is inferred from the germline J gene. The CDR3 contains 15 residues. From germline, CDR1 is SEHNR and CDR2 FQNEAQ (reference sequence). Trimming stripped 5 bases from V and 0 bases from J, with 11 bases between.

This clone was seen ten or more times. The missing CDR3 end, 3 residues past where the read stops, is filled in from the germline J gene. The V call is TRBV5-1, the J call TRBJ2-2, with D hard to call. The V end was cut by 0 bases, the J end by 4 bases, with 10 bases between. The germline V gene encodes CDR1 SGHRS and CDR2 YFSETQ. The CDR3 has 15 amino acids. The CDR3 is CASSLGSGFTGELFF. The sequenced part of the CDR3 DNA is TGCGCCAGCAGCTTGGGGTCCGGGTTCACCGGGGAG.

With respect to this clone: The missing CDR3 end, 3 residues past where the read stops, is filled in from the germline J gene. This chain connects TRBV5-1 to TRBJ2-1, with TRBD2 matching over 15 bases. Germline loops: CDR1 SGHRS, CDR2 YFSETQ. The CDR3 is 17 residues long. Losses at the gene ends were 4 bases for V and 6 bases for J; bases not matched to a gene: 8. The CDR3 DNA, read in part, is TGCGCCAGCAGCCCCTGGACTAGCGGGAGGGCCAGCAATGAG. Amino acids: CASSPWTSGRASNE. The whole CDR3 is CASSPWTSGRASNEQFF.

This clone has a handful of counts. The CDR3 end is not reached by the read, which stops 3 residues before it; the germline J gene fills it in. V gene TRBV20-1 combines with J gene TRBJ2-1; 16 nucleotides line up with TRBD2. The CDR3 consists of 16 residues. V trimming: 1 base; J trimming: 7 bases; junction bases outside the gene matches: 4. The V gene's germline CDR1 is DFQATT and CDR2 SNEGSKA (reference sequence). This CDR3 is CSARGGLAGGRNEQFF. Partial CDR3 DNA: TGCAGTGCTAGAGGGGGACTAGCGGGAGGGAGGAATGAG.

This clone has at least ten counts. The read ends 3 residues shy of where the CDR3 ends; the end is completed using the germline J gene. This rearrangement joins TRBV7-2 to TRBJ2-4; no clear D gene. Germline lookup yields CDR1 SGHTA and CDR2 FQGNSA. The CDR3 has 15 amino acids. V lost 4 bases and J 0 bases, leaving 10 bases between the germline ends. The CDR3 here is CASSSSGLAKNIQYF. CDR3 bases read: TGTGCCAGCAGCTCTAGTGGGTTAGCCAAAAACATT.

This clone appeared many times. The CDR3 end is not reached by the read, which stops 3 residues before it; the germline J gene fills it in. The chain uses TRBV6-1 and TRBJ2-7; D is unclear. Germline-derived CDR1 and CDR2 are MNHNS and SASEGT. The CDR3 length is 14 residues. Trimming stripped 1 base from V and 0 bases from J, with 7 bases between. The sequenced part of the CDR3 DNA is TGTGCCAGCAGTGAAGGTTCAGACTCCTACGAG. Protein product: CASSEGSDSYE. The entire CDR3 sequence reads CASSEGSDSYEQYF.

Note on this clone: The CDR3 goes on 3 residues after the read ends, and that part is filled in from the germline J gene. The chain has TRBV11-1 and TRBJ2-7; D is unresolved. The CDR3 sequence is 13 residues long. The germline gives CDR1 SGHAT, CDR2 FQDESV (reference sequence). V was shortened by 2 bases and J by 6 bases, with 11 bases between the two germline ends. The sequenced CDR3 bases are TGTGCCAGCAGCTTACATGGGCTGAGCGAG. This translates into CASSLHGLSE. The CDR3 reads in full as CASSLHGLSEQYF.

Comment on this clone: The read ends 3 residues early relative to the CDR3; the germline J gene fills the gap. The V gene is TRBV19, the J gene TRBJ2-2; D may be TRBD2 (6 bases). The CDR3 runs 14 residues. Germline V gene data show CDR1 as LNHDA and CDR2 as SQIVND (reference sequence). CDR3 in amino acids: CASTPGTANEKLFF. The CDR3 bases that were read are TGTGCCAGTACCCCAGGGACTGCTAATGAAAAG. Supplemented by reference TRBV19 and TRBJ2-2, the full variable domain reads DGGITQSPKYLFRKEGQNVTLSCEQNLNHDAMYWYRQDPGQGLRLIYYSQIVNDFQKGDIAEGYSVSREKKESFPLTVTSAQKNPTAFYLCASTPGTANEKLFFGEGSRLTVL.

This clone was detected ten times or more. The observed sequence ends 3 residues before the CDR3 terminus, with the missing tail filled in from the germline J gene. The chain employs TRBV20-1 and TRBJ2-3; 8 bases agree with TRBD2. This CDR3 contains 12 residues. After removal of 3 bases from V and 6 bases from J, the junction contained 2 bases not matched to a gene. The germline V gene encodes CDR1 DFQATT and CDR2 SNEGSKA (reference sequence). The sequenced CDR3 bases are TGCAGTGCTAGGGGACTAGTGGATACG. The encoded protein is CSARGLVDT. The entire CDR3 is CSARGLVDTQYF.

This clone was seen repeatedly, ten times or more. The read comes to an end 3 residues before the CDR3 does, leaving the germline J gene to fill in the end. The rearrangement uses TRBV20-1 and TRBJ2-3, with D perhaps matching TRBD2 (6 bases). The CDR3 sequence is 13 residues long. Trimming cost V 6 bases and J 4 bases, with 14 bases left between them. CDR1 and CDR2 from the germline V gene are DFQATT and SNEGSKA (reference sequence). The CDR3 spells CSARLALPDTQYF. Incomplete CDR3 DNA: TGCAGTGCGAGGCTAGCGTTGCCAGATACG.

This clone has a count of ten or more. The read comes to an end 3 residues before the CDR3 does, leaving the germline J gene to fill in the end. The chain links TRBV20-1 to TRBJ1-1, with D unclear. Germline loops: CDR1 DFQATT, CDR2 SNEGSKA (reference sequence). This CDR3 comprises 13 residues. The CDR3 sequence: CSASSGATTEAFF. The CDR3 DNA, read in part, is TGCAGTGCGTCGTCAGGAGCCACCACCGAA.

At least ten counts were recorded for this clone. The CDR3 extends 3 residues past the end of the read, so its final part is completed from the germline J gene. This chain links TRBV5-1 with TRBJ1-1; no clear D gene. The CDR3 runs 14 residues. V shed 4 bases and J shed 5 bases, with 15 bases lying between them. Germline V lookup: CDR1 SGHRS, CDR2 YFSETQ. The sequenced part of the CDR3 DNA is TGCGCCAGCAGCCCCCTAGCGGGGAGGACTGAA. This gives the protein CASSPLAGRTE. The whole CDR3 sequence reads CASSPLAGRTEAFF.

In its sample, this clone was seen many times. Sequencing ends 3 residues short of the CDR3 end; the germline J gene provides the rest. The V and J genes are TRBV20-1 and TRBJ1-6, with D perhaps matching TRBD1 (5 bases). The CDR3 totals 15 residues. V lost 3 bases and J lost 10, with 19 bases in between. Per germline, CDR1 DFQATT and CDR2 SNEGSKA (reference sequence). The CDR3: CSARGSGGRGSPLHF. The sequenced part of the CDR3 DNA is TGCAGTGCTAGGGGCTCCGGGGGACGTGGGTCACCC.

This clone appeared many times. The read halts 3 residues ahead of the CDR3 end, with the missing end drawn from the germline J gene. The chain couples TRBV12-5 to TRBJ2-3; TRBD1 matches at 7 bases. J lost 2 bases, V lost 5 bases, and 7 bases had no gene match. Looked up from germline, CDR1 is LGHNT and CDR2 is FRNRAP. CDR3 length equals 15 residues. The CDR3 reads CASGTKGAHTDTQYF. Incomplete CDR3 DNA: TGTGCTAGTGGTACCAAGGGGGCCCACACAGATACG.

This clone showed up many times. Partial CDR3 DNA: TGTGCCATCAGTGAGTCGAGAAATCCGTCCTTGGGCGCCGGGGAG. This translates into CAISESRNPSLGAGE. The CDR3 in its entirety is CAISESRNPSLGAGELFF. The chain couples TRBV10-3 to TRBJ2-2; D is ambiguous. The CDR3 is cut off 3 residues early in the read; its end comes from the germline J gene. Trimming cost V 0 bases and J 6 bases, with 20 bases left between them. The germline V gene encodes CDR1 ENHRY and CDR2 SYGVKD. This CDR3 contains 18 residues.

This clone has ten or more counts. Sequencing ends 3 residues short of the CDR3 end; the germline J gene provides the rest. The chain employs TRBV20-1 and TRBJ1-5; TRBD1 might be the D (6 bases). Germline assignment: CDR1 DFQATT and CDR2 SNEGSKA (reference sequence). The CDR3 is 17 amino acids. V lost 3 bases, J lost 4 bases, and 22 bases lay in between. CDR3 DNA, as far as it was read: TGCAGTGCTAGTCTCCGGACAGCAGCCACCTTTAATCAGCCC. Its protein product is CSASLRTAATFNQP. The complete CDR3 sequence is CSASLRTAATFNQPQHF.

This clone was seen ten or more times. The CDR3 end is not reached by the read, which stops 3 residues before it; the germline J gene fills it in. The J gene is TRBJ1-5, the V gene TRBV20-1; D call uncertain. This CDR3 comprises 14 residues. Germline CDR1 reads DFQATT; CDR2 reads SNEGSKA (reference sequence). Trimming took 3 bases from V and 3 from J, leaving 12 bases between them. The part of the CDR3 DNA that was read is TGCAGTGCTAGCCCCTCAGTCAACAATCAGCCC. It translates to CSASPSVNNQP. The entire CDR3 protein is CSASPSVNNQPQHF.

The table lists this clone with many counts. The observed sequence ends 3 residues before the CDR3 terminus, with the missing tail filled in from the germline J gene. This chain connects TRBV18 to TRBJ1-1; D remains unclear. This CDR3 has 14 residues. V lost 0 bases and J lost 2, with 7 bases in between. Germline assignment: CDR1 KGHSH and CDR2 LQKENI. CDR3 protein: CASSPPGRNTEAFF. The CDR3 bases that were read are TGTGCCAGCTCACCACCGGGCCGAAACACTGAA.